This T cell receptor beta chain was identified in a study of regulatory T cells in long-lasting Graves disease listed by TCRdb under 2021. Describing the broader study: In the newly diagnosed Graves' disease group, patients had been taking antithyroid drugs for less than 3 months. Peripheral blood TCR sequencing and RNA sequencing compared persistent Graves' disease patients with newly diagnosed Graves' disease patients. A total of roughly 35 samples underwent TCR sequencing: about 13 from persistent and roughly 20 from newly diagnosed Graves' disease patients. The study was registered as a clinical trial and conducted in China. What the research found in general, with its limitations: Patients with persistent disease shared more public clonotypes (about 2,900) than newly diagnosed patients did (roughly 970). Sequencing and analysis were restricted to the TCR beta chain. The study examined only peripheral blood because the primary lesion, thyroid tissue, could not be accessed. Compared with newly diagnosed patients, patients with persistent Graves' disease had lower TCR Shannon entropy and fewer highly expanded clones, which suggests clonal expansion. The authors noted that the small sample size was a limitation that may lower accuracy.

The protocol used for the library was multiplex PCR. These reads were obtained on an Illumina HiSeq 4000. TCR beta libraries were built with iRepertoire HTBI primers and Arm-PCR amplification of CDR3 regions. Gel purification was performed on PCR products prior to sequencing. For the original study's pipeline: Gene usage analysis of CDR3 amino acid clonotypes used the 62 TRBV and 14 TRBJ segments found across samples. COPE and FqMerger were used to merge the filtered high-quality paired reads into contigs. BLAST was used to align contigs to IMGT TRBV, TRBD and TRBJ reference genes, and CDR3 was defined according to IMGT. Any clonotype with a frequency above 0.1% was counted as a highly expanded clone. Repertoire diversity was measured by Shannon entropy, and V-J evenness by the Gini coefficient. A clonotype was considered public if more than one individual shared it. Starting from the raw public reads, TCRdb applied fastp trimming at Q25, assembled clones with MiXCR and retained in-frame beta chains. Rows are combined by CDR3 protein, so each entry shows the most common genes and DNA. TCRdb, not the authors, supplied the V and J calls. The sample table holds about 540,000 distinct CDR3 sequences, of which approximately 15% were seen once. The ten largest make up roughly a tenth of the sample.

As for this clonotype: It lacks a known antigen. One base away lies a much larger clone, so this may be a sequencing read error.

Interpreted using the paper, the time point label stands for: newly diagnosed GD, antithyroid drugs for less than 3 months. For both TCR sequencing and RNA sequencing, RNA was extracted from PBMCs using TRIzol. The diagnosis of Graves' disease followed American Thyroid Association guidelines. Recruitment of patients was carried out at an endocrinology department in Xi'an, China. Each patient gave around 9.2 milliliters of peripheral blood, collected in an EDTA anticoagulant tube. Ficoll Paque Plus density gradient separation was used to isolate PBMCs, and no additional T cell sorting was done. An Agilent 2100 Bioanalyzer and agarose gel were used to check RNA quality, and a NanoDrop 2000 was used to measure RNA concentration. Another study also made use of these data, one on T cells in Graves' hyperthyroidism and ophthalmopathy. As the second paper documents: Stable Graves' hyperthyroidism was defined as no progression to ophthalmopathy during 18 months of follow-up. The hyperthyroidism patients were between 18 and 65 years old and newly diagnosed, with a disease duration of less than 2 months. Exclusion was applied to patients with uncontrolled infections, other autoimmune diseases, pregnancy or lactation. Diagnoses relied on clinical symptoms, serum thyroxine and TRAb, thyroid ultrasound and orbital computed tomography. The first round of RT-PCR for the TCR CDR3 was performed with the HTBI primer set and the Qiagen OneStep RT-PCR kit. Most expanded thyroid clonotypes (frequency above 0.001) were also detected in blood, a finding suggesting that blood repertoires may reflect thyroid immune responses. In cross-validation, a model built on a 13 V-J signature told ophthalmopathy apart from stable hyperthyroidism with over 85% sensitivity and roughly 83% specificity, and in testing the same model reached 80%/75%. During validation, the model predicted progression to ophthalmopathy a median of about 5.9 months ahead of onset, with around 71% sensitivity and roughly 75% specificity. A discovery cohort of about 100 patients, 43 with Graves' ophthalmopathy and approximately 57 with stable Graves' hyperthyroidism, was used to find distinguishing TCR V-J signatures. Prospective prediction of ophthalmopathy was tested in an independent validation cohort consisting of 18 hyperthyroidism patients and 17 patients who later progressed to ophthalmopathy. For training and testing, the 100 or so patients in the discovery cohort were randomly divided in a 7:3 ratio. Thyroid tissue and blood T-cell repertoires from six Graves' hyperthyroidism patients were also compared in the study. Following sampling, methimazole starting at 30 mg daily was given to hyperthyroidism patients, and high-dose intravenous methylprednisolone was given to ophthalmopathy patients. A second multiplex PCR round built the libraries, followed by size selection and purification. The libraries were sequenced on an Illumina HiSeq2000 using paired-end 100 bp reads. SOAPnuke was used to process the raw data, throwing out any read that contained adapters or uncalled bases, had a mean Phred below 15, or lacked an exact constant-primer or identifier match. High-quality paired reads were merged with COPE v1.2.5, and unique nucleotide sequences were defined as clonotypes. MiTCR v1.1 was used to align the clonotypes against IMGT TRBV, TRBD and TRBJ reference segments. Only V-J combinations with frequency above 0.0001, covering about 99% of repertoires, were analysed. The TCS score was defined as F50 (clonal expansion) divided by E x V (chaos), with BLOSUM62-based TCRdist calculated between CDR3 peptides within each V-J. Welch's t-statistics and random forest reduced fewer than 600 V-J features to fewer than 15, which were used in a naive Bayes classifier (R e1071). No statistical method was used to set the sample size in advance, and investigators knew the group allocation. The paper reports TCR Vbeta CDR3 sequencing of more than 120 peripheral blood samples: some 44 ophthalmopathy, under 85 hyperthyroidism and approximately 17 progressor patients.

The source is a man aged 30 to 39 with Graves disease. Donor details come from another sample of the same person, matched by shared clones. Sequencing used peripheral blood mononuclear cells (PBMCs), obtained at new diagnosis, from a patient treated with antithyroid drugs.

The bases read TGTGCCAGCTCAGCGAGTCTTCGCGAGCAGTACTTC. This gives the protein CASSASLREQYF. Here the chain combines TRBV18 and TRBJ2-7, with no confidently assigned D gene. V loses 5 bases, J loses 6 bases, and the germline ends lie 11 bases apart. The CDR3 has 12 amino acids, counting the end cysteine and phenylalanine. The sequence is cut down to CDR3 DNA, 36 bases in frame from base 1. The germline V gene yields KGHSH for CDR1 and LQKENI for CDR2.